This note documents a single TCR beta chain sequence. Its target is not known. Germline lookup yields CDR1 KGHSH and CDR2 LQKENI. The CDR3 consists of 14 residues. Trimming cost V 3 bases and J 5 bases, with 13 bases left between them. This record comes from a study of cytomegalovirus exposure and HLA in healthy donors. General study findings and limits: Analysis performed later showed TCR beta chains linked to HLA being more clonally expanded than equally common others.

A multiplex PCR was run with 60 Vbeta primers and 13 Jbeta primers. As processed by the authors: Later work found around 85 million unique TCR beta chains, with approximately 12 million shared. Profiling relied on immunoSEQ multiplex PCR, and the TCRdb table lists in-frame clones only, not all of them. V, J and clone size were drawn from that table, and D and trimming were deduced from the DNA. The top ten clones hold almost 4.5% of a sample with tens of thousands of clones, just under 80% of them seen once. The sequence was obtained from a woman aged 30 to 39 in good health and CMV-seronegative. The material sequenced was PBMCs. The chain uses TRBV18 and TRBJ2-5; perhaps TRBD1 as D (5 bases). The CDR3 region is CASSPGQGQETQYF. The CDR3 bases are TGTGCCAGCTCACCTGGCCAGGGTCAGGAGACCCAGTACTTC.